Detailed here is one T cell receptor beta chain. Its antigen remains unknown. The sample comes from a study of T cell repertoires in cytomegalovirus infection. Overall study context: Public TCR beta signatures were indicative of both CMV infection and a matching HLA type. Broader study findings: CMV carriers with the relevant HLA were identified by cumulative public TCR beta family frequency.

The CDR3 totals 14 residues. Trimming removed 6 bases at V and 10 bases at J, with 16 bases between. Germline CDR1 and CDR2: LNHDA and SQIVND (reference sequence). MiXCR, run by TCRdb on the reads, gives a single entry per CDR3 protein. The sample shows roughly 920,000 distinct CDR3 sequences, roughly 31% of them seen only once. This sequence originates from a human donor in good health (CMV status not recorded). Some clones in this sample may be carry-over from other donors' samples. The source material was cultured CD8+ T cells from PBMCs, sampled from culture after CMV antigen stimulation. The chain combines TRBV19 with TRBJ1-6; D remains unclear. CDR3 in DNA: TGTGCCAGTAGGGTGGCCGGGGAGGGATCACCCCTCCACTTT. It is translated as CASRVAGEGSPLHF.